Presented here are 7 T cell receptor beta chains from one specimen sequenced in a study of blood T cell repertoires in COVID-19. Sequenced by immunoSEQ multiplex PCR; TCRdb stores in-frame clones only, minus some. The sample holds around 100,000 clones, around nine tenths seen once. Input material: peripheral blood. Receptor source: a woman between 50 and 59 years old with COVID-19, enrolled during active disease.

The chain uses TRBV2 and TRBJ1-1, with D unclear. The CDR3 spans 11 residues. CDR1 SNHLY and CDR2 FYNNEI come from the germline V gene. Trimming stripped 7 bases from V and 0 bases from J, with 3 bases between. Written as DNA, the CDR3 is TGTGCCAGCATAATGAACACTGAAGCTTTCTTT. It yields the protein CASIMNTEAFF. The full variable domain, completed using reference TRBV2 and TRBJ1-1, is EPEVTQTPSHQVTQMGQEVILRCVPISNHLYFYWYRQILGQKVEFLVSFYNNEISEKSEIFDDQFSVERPDGSNFTLKIRSTKLEDSAMYFCASIMNTEAFFGQGTRLTVV.

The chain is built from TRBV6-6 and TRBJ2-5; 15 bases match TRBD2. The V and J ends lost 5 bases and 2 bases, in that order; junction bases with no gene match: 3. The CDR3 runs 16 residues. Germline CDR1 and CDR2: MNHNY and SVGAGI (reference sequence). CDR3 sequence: CASSRGLAGGQETQYF. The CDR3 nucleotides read TGTGCCAGCAGTCGAGGACTAGCGGGGGGGCAAGAGACCCAGTACTTC.

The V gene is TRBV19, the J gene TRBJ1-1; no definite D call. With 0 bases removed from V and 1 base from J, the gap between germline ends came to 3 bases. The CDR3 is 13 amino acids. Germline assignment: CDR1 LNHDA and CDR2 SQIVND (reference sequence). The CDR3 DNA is TGTGCCAGTAGTATAGACAGGAACACTGAAGCTTTCTTT. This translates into CASSIDRNTEAFF.

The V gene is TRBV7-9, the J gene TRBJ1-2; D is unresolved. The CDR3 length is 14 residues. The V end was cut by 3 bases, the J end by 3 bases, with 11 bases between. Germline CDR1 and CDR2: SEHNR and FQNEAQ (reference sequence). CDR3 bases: TGTGCCAGCAGCTTTATACTGGAGGACTATGGCTACACCTTC. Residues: CASSFILEDYGYTF.

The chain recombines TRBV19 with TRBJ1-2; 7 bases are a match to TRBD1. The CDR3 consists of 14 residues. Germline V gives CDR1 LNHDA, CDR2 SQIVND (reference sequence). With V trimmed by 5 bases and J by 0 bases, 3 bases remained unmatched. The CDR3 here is CASSQQGANYGYTF. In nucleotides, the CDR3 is TGTGCCAGTAGTCAGCAGGGGGCTAACTATGGCTACACCTTC.

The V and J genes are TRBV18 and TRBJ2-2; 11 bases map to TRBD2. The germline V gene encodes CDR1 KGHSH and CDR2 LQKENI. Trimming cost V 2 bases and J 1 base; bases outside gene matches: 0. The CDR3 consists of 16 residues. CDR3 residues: CASSPGTSGNTGELFF. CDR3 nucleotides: TGTGCCAGCTCACCAGGGACTAGCGGGAACACCGGGGAGCTGTTTTTT.

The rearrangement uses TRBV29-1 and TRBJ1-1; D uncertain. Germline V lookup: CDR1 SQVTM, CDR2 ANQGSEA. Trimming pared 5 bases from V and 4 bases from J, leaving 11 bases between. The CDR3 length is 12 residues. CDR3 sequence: CSVFHFSTEAFF. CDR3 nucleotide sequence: TGCAGCGTTTTTCATTTCAGCACTGAAGCTTTCTTT.